Listed here are 6 T cell receptor beta chains from one sample, sequenced in a study of T cell repertoires in cytomegalovirus infection. No antigen has been identified for these receptors. TCRdb called the reads again in MiXCR, with one record for every CDR3 protein. The sample lists 90,000 to 130,000 distinct CDR3 sequences; 9.5% to 13% were seen once. Sequencing input: PBMCs, sequenced either directly or after in vitro stimulation (not recorded which). The receptor set was obtained from a human donor in good health (CMV status not recorded). Some clones in this sample may be carry-over from other donors' samples.

The chain joins TRBV7-8 to TRBJ2-1, with 10 bases identical to TRBD2. CDR1 SGHVS and CDR2 FQNEAQ come from the germline V gene. The CDR3 covers 15 residues. V lost 7 bases and J lost 6; bases outside the gene matches: 9. The CDR3, as DNA: TGTGCCAGCAATCCGGGACTAGCGATCGGCAATGAGCAGTTCTTC. Its translation: CASNPGLAIGNEQFF.

J is TRBJ1-1 and V is TRBV7-9; possibly TRBD1 for D (5 bases). The V end lost 5 bases, the J end lost 6 bases, and 13 bases lay between the germline ends. The CDR3 spans 13 residues. Germline CDR1 and CDR2: SEHNR and FQNEAQ (reference sequence). The DNA for the CDR3 is TGTGCCAGCAGCCAGCAACGGGACTCTGAAGCTTTCTTT. This translates into CASSQQRDSEAFF. Using reference TRBV7-9 and TRBJ1-1 for the parts outside the CDR3, the full variable domain is DTGVSQNPRHKITKRGQNVTFRCDPISEHNRLYWYRQTLGQGPEFLTYFQNEAQLEKSRLLSDRFSAERPKGSFSTLEIQRTEQGDSAMYLCASSQQRDSEAFFGQGTRLTVV.

Concerning this clonotype: A clone one base away is much larger, so this may be a read error. This chain connects TRBV7-4 to TRBJ2-1; no clear D gene. Per the germline V gene, CDR1 is SGHVT and CDR2 is SQSDAQ. The ends were cut back, 7 bases at V and 5 bases at J, with 6 bases in the middle. The CDR3 contains 11 residues. DNA of the CDR3: TGTGCCAGCACCCGGGACAATGAGCAGTTCTTC. Its protein product is CASTRDNEQFF.

This rearrangement joins TRBV6-5 to TRBJ2-7; 8 positions match TRBD2. The ends lost 4 bases at V and 5 bases at J; junction bases unmatched: 10. Per germline, CDR1 MNHEY and CDR2 SVGAGI. The CDR3 is made up of 15 amino acids. CDR3 sequence reads: CASSSLSGRGDEQYV. Written as DNA, the CDR3 is TGTGCCAGCAGTTCCCTTTCGGGGCGGGGGGACGAGCAGTACGTC.

This clonotype was counted at least ten times. The CDR3 DNA is TGTGCCAGCAGCGTCTCCCTCTGGGCCAACGTCCTGACTTTC. This gives the protein CASSVSLWANVLTF. The rearrangement uses TRBV7-2 and TRBJ2-6; D is uncertain. V lost 5 bases, J lost 5 bases, and 10 bases lay in between. The CDR3 is made up of 14 amino acids. Looked up from germline, CDR1 is SGHTA and CDR2 is FQGNSA.

In its sample, this clonotype was seen many times. The V call is TRBV2, the J call TRBJ1-2; 7 nucleotides align to TRBD1. V shed 4 bases and J 3 bases; nucleotides not matched to a gene: 2. Germline loops: CDR1 SNHLY, CDR2 FYNNEI. The CDR3 has 13 amino acids. The DNA for the CDR3 is TGTGCCAGCAGTGGACAGGGCTACTATGGCTACACCTTC. Residues: CASSGQGYYGYTF. The whole variable domain, remainder taken from reference TRBV2 and TRBJ1-2, is EPEVTQTPSHQVTQMGQEVILRCVPISNHLYFYWYRQILGQKVEFLVSFYNNEISEKSEIFDDQFSVERPDGSNFTLKIRSTKLEDSAMYFCASSGQGYYGYTFGSGTRLTVV.